The 27 T cell receptor beta chains listed next were all sequenced from one sample in a study of cytotoxic CD8 clonotypes in ibrutinib-treated CLL. Sequenced by immunoSEQ multiplex PCR; TCRdb stores in-frame clones only, minus some. The repertoire holds roughly 45,000 clones, with about 65% as singletons. Material: PBMCs, obtained after 24 months of ibrutinib treatment. The source is a human donor with chronic lymphocytic leukemia.

V usage is TRBV5-1 and J usage is TRBJ2-7; 11 bases match TRBD1. The CDR3 runs to 15 residues. Germline CDR1 SGHRS, CDR2 YFSETQ. Trimming took 2 bases from V and 2 from J; bases not matched to a gene: 3. The CDR3 DNA reads as TGCGCCAGCAGCTTTGAGGGACAGGGGGCCTACGAGCAGTACTTC. Protein sequence: CASSFEGQGAYEQYF.

The gene calls are TRBV6-1 and TRBJ2-7; D is undetermined. Trimming took 6 bases from V and 4 from J, leaving 7 bases between them. CDR1 is MNHNS and CDR2 is SASEGT in the germline V gene. The CDR3 has 11 residues. CDR3: CASRSSYEQYF. CDR3 sequence (DNA): TGTGCCAGCAGATCGTCGTACGAGCAGTACTTC.

The rearrangement links TRBV6-1 to TRBJ1-4; no clear D gene. Germline CDR1 is MNHNS and CDR2 is SASEGT. Trimming shortened V by 8 bases and J by 3 bases, and 16 bases separated the two germline ends. This CDR3 spans 15 amino acids. CDR3 DNA: TGTGCCAGCGCCCGAGAGGGAGGCCCTAATGAAAAACTGTTTTTT. It codes for CASAREGGPNEKLFF.

This chain connects TRBV2 to TRBJ1-2, with no clear D. CDR1 is SNHLY and CDR2 is FYNNEI in the germline V gene. The CDR3 totals 14 residues. V was shortened by 6 bases and J by 0 bases, with 11 bases between the two germline ends. The CDR3 sequence: CASSLRISNYGYTF. The CDR3, as DNA: TGTGCCAGCAGCCTTCGCATCTCTAACTATGGCTACACCTTC.

The chain carries TRBV5-6 and TRBJ1-5; D is undetermined. Germline lookup yields CDR1 SGHDT and CDR2 YYEEEE. CDR3 length: 14 residues. V was trimmed by 3 bases and J by 6 bases, leaving 13 bases between them. CDR3: CASSYRGSGQPQHF. The DNA of the CDR3 is TGTGCCAGCAGCTATCGGGGTAGCGGTCAGCCCCAGCATTTT.

V is TRBV5-1 and J is TRBJ2-1, with a weak D call TRBD2 (5 bases). V lost 2 bases and J lost 6, with 9 bases in between. CDR1 SGHRS and CDR2 YFSETQ come from the germline V gene. CDR3 size: 13 residues. The CDR3 here is CASSLAVVNEQFF. CDR3 DNA sequence: TGCGCCAGCAGCTTAGCGGTGGTCAATGAGCAGTTCTTC. Based on the CDR3 plus reference TRBV5-1 and TRBJ2-1, the full variable domain is KAGVTQTPRYLIKTRGQQVTLSCSPISGHRSVSWYQQTPGQGLQFLFEYFSETQRNKGNFPGRFSGRQFSNSRSEMNVSTLELGDSALYLCASSLAVVNEQFFGPGTRLTVL.

In DNA form, the CDR3 reads TGTGCCAGCAGTTACCGCCGGGGCAGGGCGACTGAAGCTTTCTTT. Amino acid sequence: CASSYRRGRATEAFF. The chain employs TRBV6-6 and TRBJ1-1; D is perhaps TRBD1 (5 bases). The V gene's germline CDR1 is MNHNY and CDR2 SVGAGI (reference sequence). This CDR3 contains 15 residues. V gave up 2 bases and J gave up 5 bases, with 15 bases separating them.

The V call is TRBV7-9, the J call TRBJ1-1; no firm D call. Trimming cost V 5 bases and J 1 base, with 11 bases left between them. Germline V gene data show CDR1 as SEHNR and CDR2 as FQNEAQ (reference sequence). The CDR3 is 14 amino acids. The CDR3 DNA reads TGTGCCAGCAGCACACTGGGGTGGAACACTGAAGCTTTCTTT. This translates into CASSTLGWNTEAFF. The full variable domain, completed using reference TRBV7-9 and TRBJ1-1, is DTGVSQNPRHKITKRGQNVTFRCDPISEHNRLYWYRQTLGQGPEFLTYFQNEAQLEKSRLLSDRFSAERPKGSFSTLEIQRTEQGDSAMYLCASSTLGWNTEAFFGQGTRLTVV.

The chain carries TRBV19 and TRBJ1-1; tentatively, D is TRBD1 (5 bases). The CDR3 is 14 residues long. CDR1 is LNHDA, CDR2 SQIVND, per germline (reference sequence). The germline V and J ends were trimmed by 3 bases and 1 base, with 9 bases remaining between them. The CDR3 nucleotides are TGTGCCAGTAGTATGAGCGGGGCGAACACTGAAGCTTTCTTT. It translates to CASSMSGANTEAFF. Variable domain in full (rest from reference TRBV19 and TRBJ1-1): DGGITQSPKYLFRKEGQNVTLSCEQNLNHDAMYWYRQDPGQGLRLIYYSQIVNDFQKGDIAEGYSVSREKKESFPLTVTSAQKNPTAFYLCASSMSGANTEAFFGQGTRLTVV.

The genes are TRBV13 and TRBJ1-1; D remains unclear. V lost 5 bases and J lost 2, with 9 bases in between. Germline V gene data show CDR1 as PRHDT and CDR2 as FYEKMQ (reference sequence). The CDR3 is made up of 13 amino acids. CDR3 in amino acids: CASSLAYNTEAFF. Here the CDR3 DNA reads TGTGCCAGCAGCCTAGCCTACAACACTGAAGCTTTCTTT. Full variable domain (rest looked up from reference TRBV13 and TRBJ1-1): AAGVIQSPRHLIKEKRETATLKCYPIPRHDTVYWYQQGPGQDPQFLISFYEKMQSDKGSIPDRFSAQQFSDYHSELNMSSLELGDSALYFCASSLAYNTEAFFGQGTRLTVV.

This clone appeared many times. The chain's CDR3 is CASSKQGTTNEKLFF. Written as DNA, the CDR3 is TGTGCCAGCAGCAAACAGGGAACAACTAATGAAAAACTGTTTTTT. V and J are TRBV9 and TRBJ1-4, with a possible D match to TRBD1 (6 bases). Per germline, CDR1 SGDLS and CDR2 YYNGEE. The germline V and J ends were trimmed by 4 bases and 0 bases, with 10 bases remaining between them. The length of the CDR3 is 15 residues.

The chain combines TRBV29-1 with TRBJ1-1, with D hard to call. The V gene lost 7 bases and the J gene lost 1 base, with 4 bases spanning the gap. Per germline, CDR1 SQVTM and CDR2 ANQGSEA. There are 10 residues in the CDR3. In nucleotides, the CDR3 is TGCAGCGCCGCGAACACTGAAGCTTTCTTT. Amino acid sequence: CSAANTEAFF.

The chain uses TRBV28 and TRBJ2-7; TRBD2 matches 8 bases. Germline-derived CDR1 and CDR2 are MDHEN and SYDVKM. V lost 6 bases to trimming and J lost 0 bases; unmatched junction nucleotides: 7. CDR3 length: 15 residues. The CDR3 sequence is CASSPSGSSSYEQYF. CDR3 DNA: TGTGCCAGCAGCCCTAGCGGGTCTAGCTCCTACGAGCAGTACTTC.

This clone has only a few counts. The chain has TRBV19 and TRBJ1-4; D is ambiguous. The CDR3 covers 15 residues. Germline V gives CDR1 LNHDA, CDR2 SQIVND (reference sequence). Trimming pared 4 bases from V and 5 bases from J, leaving 14 bases between. CDR3 DNA: TGTGCCAGTAGTAGACGACCGGGGTTAAATGAAAAACTGTTTTTT. It translates to CASSRRPGLNEKLFF.

The chain combines TRBV5-1 with TRBJ2-7; D gene ambiguous. Germline loops: CDR1 SGHRS, CDR2 YFSETQ. The CDR3 extends over 14 amino acids. Trimming stripped 0 bases from V and 3 bases from J, with 10 bases between. This CDR3 is CASSLAFRSYEQYF. CDR3 DNA: TGCGCCAGCAGCTTGGCTTTCAGGAGCTACGAGCAGTACTTC.

The rearrangement uses TRBV2 and TRBJ1-2; D is unresolved. The V gene lost 3 bases and the J gene lost 0 bases, with 11 bases spanning the gap. The CDR3 covers 15 residues. Germline V gene sequence: CDR1 SNHLY, CDR2 FYNNEI. The CDR3 bases are TGTGCCAGCAGTGATTTCGGCGGAGCTAACTATGGCTACACCTTC. Its translation: CASSDFGGANYGYTF.

Only a few counts were recorded for this clone. The chain joins TRBV4-2 to TRBJ2-7; 8 bases line up with TRBD1. V lost 1 base to trimming and J lost 0 bases; unmatched junction nucleotides: 8. Germline assignment: CDR1 LGHNA and CDR2 YNFKEQ. CDR3 length: 17 residues. The CDR3 sequence is CASSQVGRGLLSYEQYF. The CDR3 DNA follows: TGTGCCAGCAGCCAAGTGGGCAGGGGGCTCCTCTCCTACGAGCAGTACTTC.

V usage is TRBV29-1 and J usage is TRBJ2-5; 8 nucleotides agree with TRBD1. Looked up from germline, CDR1 is SQVTM and CDR2 is ANQGSEA. The CDR3 consists of 11 residues. V lost 7 bases to trimming and J lost 3 bases; unmatched junction nucleotides: 1. CDR3 in DNA: TGCAGCGCGGGACAGGAAGAGACCCAGTACTTC. It codes for CSAGQEETQYF.

The chain employs TRBV4-1 and TRBJ2-1; 7 bases line up with TRBD2. This CDR3 region has 14 residues. The V gene's germline CDR1 is MGHRA and CDR2 YSYEKL. J lost 12 bases, V lost 5 bases, and 13 bases had no gene match. The CDR3 here is CASSSTRGGIGQFF. The CDR3 bases are TGCGCCAGCAGCTCCACTCGGGGAGGGATCGGGCAGTTCTTC.

The chain links TRBV6-5 to TRBJ1-2, with D possibly TRBD1 on 5 matching bases. CDR3 length equals 12 residues. The germline CDR1 and CDR2 sequences are MNHEY and SVGAGI. V lost 4 bases, J lost 8 bases, and 11 bases lay in between. The chain's CDR3 is CASSSPGSGYTF. In DNA, the CDR3 is TGTGCCAGCAGTTCCCCAGGGAGCGGCTACACCTTC.

This chain joins TRBV5-4 and TRBJ2-1; D ambiguous. This CDR3 spans 12 amino acids. Trimming left V 1 base short and J 4 bases short, with 3 bases between. CDR1 and CDR2 (germline): SGHNT, YYREEE (reference sequence). The CDR3 DNA reads TGTGCCAGCAGCTTGTGGTACAATGAGCAGTTCTTC. Residues: CASSLWYNEQFF. The complete variable domain, with remaining parts taken from reference TRBV5-4 and TRBJ2-1, reads ETGVTQSPTHLIKTRGQQVTLRCSSQSGHNTVSWYQQALGQGPQFIFQYYREEENGRGNFPPRFSGLQFPNYSSELNVNALELDDSALYLCASSLWYNEQFFGPGTRLTVL.

The chain has TRBV30 and TRBJ1-4, with a tentative D call TRBD1 (6 bases). Germline V gives CDR1 GTSNPN, CDR2 SVGIG (reference sequence). There are 14 residues in the CDR3. V was trimmed by 0 bases and J by 7 bases, leaving 12 bases between them. The CDR3 DNA sequence: TGTGCCTGGAGTGTGACAGGCAAGAGTGAAAAACTGTTTTTT. Its protein is CAWSVTGKSEKLFF.

The rearrangement joins TRBV29-1 to TRBJ2-7; TRBD2 matches at 14 bases. The CDR3 totals 15 residues. Germline lookup yields CDR1 SQVTM and CDR2 ANQGSEA. Unmatched junction bases numbered 8, after V lost 6 bases and J lost 4 bases. CDR3 residues: CSVSGTSGSIYEQYF. CDR3 DNA sequence: TGCAGCGTCTCCGGGACTAGCGGGAGTATTTACGAGCAGTACTTC.

V gene TRBV6-1 combines with J gene TRBJ1-1; no reliable D call. The V end was cut by 2 bases, the J end by 1 base, with 14 bases between. Looked up from germline, CDR1 is MNHNS and CDR2 is SASEGT. The CDR3 covers 16 residues. The CDR3 reads CASSEWIWNKNTEAFF. CDR3 nucleotides: TGTGCCAGCAGTGAATGGATTTGGAACAAGAACACTGAAGCTTTCTTT.

The chain links TRBV7-9 to TRBJ2-7; a weak D match, TRBD1 (6 bases). This CDR3 contains 16 residues. Trimming left V 4 bases short and J 3 bases short, with 19 bases between. Germline CDR1 is SEHNR and CDR2 is FQNEAQ (reference sequence). The CDR3 DNA reads as TGTGCCAGCAGCTCCCTGTCGGACAGACCATTCTACGAGCAGTACTTC. This translates into CASSSLSDRPFYEQYF.

The table lists this clone with a few counts. The rearrangement uses TRBV29-1 and TRBJ2-7; TRBD1 matches 7 bases. Germline values: CDR1 SQVTM, CDR2 ANQGSEA. This CDR3 region has 12 residues. After removal of 4 bases from V and 0 bases from J, the junction contained 0 bases not matched to a gene. CDR3 nucleotides: TGCAGCGTTGCAGGGGGCTCCTACGAGCAGTACTTC. Translated: CSVAGGSYEQYF.

This clone was detected a few times. The gene calls are TRBV29-1 and TRBJ1-5; D ambiguous. Germline CDR1 and CDR2: SQVTM and ANQGSEA. V shed 5 bases and J shed 0 bases, with 5 bases lying between them. This CDR3 contains 12 residues. The CDR3 DNA reads as TGCAGCGTTAGTAATAGCAATCAGCCCCAGCATTTT. Translation: CSVSNSNQPQHF.